This T cell receptor (beta chain) emerged from a study of blood T cell repertoires in COVID-19. Study-wide context: Collection of acute and convalescent COVID-19 samples took place in the United States, Italy and Spain. Nucleic acid was either cDNA or gDNA, and it came from T cells, B-cell-depleted T cells, or PBMCs.

Trimming took 2 bases from V and 4 from J, leaving 21 bases between them. From germline, CDR1 is SEHNR and CDR2 FQNEAQ (reference sequence). The CDR3 consists of 18 residues. In the source study's methods: Nucleated cell number was recorded as an estimate derived from reference gene primer amplification. The table came from immunoSEQ multiplex PCR; TCRdb's copy has only in-frame clones and leaves some out. The D gene and trimming were derived from the DNA, and the V and J assignments and clone size from that table. This table holds over 150,000 clones, about 80% found once. Sequenced: peripheral blood. The receptor was isolated from a human donor with acute or convalescent COVID-19. The donor label of this sample is uncertain. This chain connects TRBV7-9 to TRBJ2-1, with D perhaps matching TRBD2 (6 bases). This CDR3 is CASSLPPRMAGLYNEQFF. The CDR3 region has the DNA TGTGCCAGCAGCTTACCCCCTCGTATGGCGGGGCTATACAATGAGCAGTTCTTC.